The clone carrying this TCR beta chain was detected many times. Antigen: not known. TCRdb re-derived calls from the 5' RACE reads in MiXCR, one entry per CDR3 protein. Of fewer than 150,000 distinct CDR3 sequences listed, 7.7% are singletons. This specimen comes from a study of T cells after yellow fever vaccination. The wider study: Researchers used SMART-Seq v4 Ultra Low Input to prepare fractions that had low cell numbers. Whole-study results and caveats: Researchers report a weaker secondary response that nonetheless peaked faster, day 5 versus 15.

CDR3 length: 16 amino acids. The V gene's germline CDR1 is LGHNA and CDR2 YSLEER. V was pared by 3 bases and J by 4 bases, with 15 bases between. The TCR comes from a man aged 25-45 years who received the YFV17D yellow fever vaccine. The rearrangement links TRBV4-3 to TRBJ1-4, with D possibly matching TRBD1 (6 bases). The specimen was CD4+ T cells sorted from PBMCs, collected 5 days after the yellow fever booster vaccination. The CDR3 reads CASSHSGGLLNEKLFF. The CDR3 coding sequence is TGCGCCAGCAGCCATTCCGGGGGCCTACTTAATGAAAAACTGTTTTTT.